The TCR beta chain described here comes from a study of T cell responses to AZD1222 COVID-19 vaccine. The CDR3 is 17 amino acids. J lost 4 bases, V lost 4 bases, and 14 bases had no gene match. From germline, CDR1 is SEHNR and CDR2 FQNEAQ (reference sequence). Assay used: immunoSEQ multiplex PCR; TCRdb lists only in-frame clones, some missing. Altogether around 160,000 clones are present, roughly nine tenths being singletons, with the ten largest covering around 1%. General study findings and limits: No repertoire was sampled before or during the peak T cell response, only after it. Breadth and depth of Spike-specific TCRs rose after two AZD1222 doses.

The analysis combined second doses at about 4 or about 12 weeks. As for this clone: Its matching antigen is unknown.

The material sequenced was peripheral blood, taken 28 days after the second AZD1222 dose. J is TRBJ1-1 and V is TRBV7-9; 8 bases match TRBD1. The clonotype was recovered from an adult who received the AZD1222 COVID-19 vaccine. CDR3: CASSSTFKQGGFTEAFF. The DNA for the CDR3 is TGTGCCAGCAGCTCTACATTCAAACAGGGGGGGTTCACTGAAGCTTTCTTT.